This TCR beta chain was found in a study of Ad26.COV2.S vaccination and SARS-CoV-2 variants. Overall study context: The authors gave Ad26.COV2.S intramuscularly, either once or twice 56 days apart. Study-wide results and caveats: Spike-specific TCR breadth ran higher among vaccine recipients than placebo recipients. Vaccine recipients and placebo recipients showed similar non-spike TCR breadth. Analytic work on TCR breadth and depth might have understated the full extent of total T cell responses.

In the case of this clone: Its antigen is not identified.

TCRdb keeps only in-frame clones here, not all; method: immunoSEQ multiplex PCR. The sample has more than 250,000 clones; around 87% are singletons. CDR1 is MGHRA, CDR2 YSYEKL, per germline. V was trimmed by 1 base and J by 2 bases, leaving 12 bases between them. The CDR3 runs 16 residues. Described treatment: some 20 received Ad26.COV2.S at low or high dose, single or two shots; several received placebo; per-sample allocation not given. At day 63 after the first vaccine or placebo injection, samples were drawn. The sequencing used peripheral blood, collected in a trial of Ad26.COV2.S vaccine versus placebo. The chain links TRBV4-1 to TRBJ1-3, with D perhaps matching TRBD1 (5 bases). This TCR was sampled from a person between 18 and 65 years old who received the Ad26.COV2.S COVID-19 vaccine or a placebo. DNA for the CDR3: TGCGCCAGCAGCCAAGGGGAGGGGCGTACTGGAAACACCATATATTTT. Its protein is CASSQGEGRTGNTIYF.